The next 14 T cell receptor beta chains were all read from a single sample in a study of blood T cells in healthy people across ages. A J-beta primer mix and a sample-barcoded 5' primer were used in a second PCR of roughly 7 to 12 cycles. TCRdb reprocessed the 5' RACE reads via MiXCR and lists one record per CDR3 protein. The sample includes hundreds of thousands of distinct CDR3 sequences, roughly 25% of them seen just once. Another study also made use of these data, one on T cells of mothers and their children.

The specimen was blood. These receptors were taken from a boy younger than 18 in good health.

This clonotype was detected only a few times. The J gene is TRBJ2-7, the V gene TRBV5-1; 9 bases are shared with TRBD1. The ends lost 1 base at V and 4 bases at J; junction bases unmatched: 6. CDR1 and CDR2 from the germline V gene are SGHRS and YFSETQ. The CDR3 loop spans 15 amino acids. Written as DNA, the CDR3 is TGCGCCAGCAGCTTGTTCTCGACAGGGGGGTACGAGCAGTACTTC. Translating gives CASSLFSTGGYEQYF.

V and J are TRBV7-8 and TRBJ1-2; 8 bases line up with TRBD1. CDR1 and CDR2 from the germline V gene are SGHVS and FQNEAQ. This CDR3 spans 14 amino acids. Germline trimming cut 6 bases from V and 7 bases from J; bases unmatched to any gene: 10. In DNA, the CDR3 is TGTGCCAGCAGTTACGACCGGACAGGGCCTGGCTACACCTTC. This translates into CASSYDRTGPGYTF. Full variable domain (remainder filled in from reference TRBV7-8 and TRBJ1-2): GAGVSQSPRYKVAKRGQDVALRCDPISGHVSLFWYQQALGQGPEFLTYFQNEAQLDKSGLPSDRFFAERPEGSVSTLKIQRTQQEDSAVYLCASSYDRTGPGYTFGSGTRLTVV.

This clonotype has just a few counts. The rearrangement joins TRBV18 to TRBJ2-5, with unresolved D. This CDR3 has 13 residues. From germline, CDR1 is KGHSH and CDR2 LQKENI. V gave up 2 bases and J gave up 5 bases, with 9 bases separating them. CDR3 residues: CASSPVPVETQYF. The CDR3 DNA reads TGTGCCAGCTCACCAGTTCCGGTGGAGACCCAGTACTTC. Together with reference TRBV18 and TRBJ2-5, the CDR3 gives the full variable domain: NAGVMQNPRHLVRRRGQEARLRCSPMKGHSHVYWYRQLPEEGLKFMVYLQKENIIDESGMPKERFSAEFPKEGPSILRIQQVVRGDSAAYFCASSPVPVETQYFGPGTRLLVL.

This clonotype was observed a few times. The rearrangement joins TRBV7-2 to TRBJ2-3; 8 bases are shared with TRBD2. The CDR3 is 15 residues long. After removal of 2 bases from V and 1 base from J, the junction contained 2 bases not matched to a gene. Germline CDR1 reads SGHTA; CDR2 reads FQGNSA. Here the CDR3 DNA reads TGTGCCAGCAGCTTATTACTAGCGGGCACAGATACGCAGTATTTT. Protein product: CASSLLLAGTDTQYF.

This clonotype was recorded at least ten times. The chain combines TRBV24-1 with TRBJ2-3; 9 bases fit TRBD2. This CDR3 comprises 14 residues. Germline CDR1 is KGHDR and CDR2 is SFDVKD. V dropped 9 bases and J dropped 3; count of bases not matched to a gene: 6. This CDR3 reads CATRGLAGTDTQYF. The CDR3, as DNA: TGTGCCACCCGGGGACTAGCCGGAACAGATACGCAGTATTTT.

The chain is built from TRBV2 and TRBJ1-5; D is possibly TRBD1 (5 bases). Germline CDR1 is SNHLY and CDR2 is FYNNEI. This CDR3 region has 17 residues. The germline V and J ends were trimmed by 6 bases and 2 bases, with 20 bases remaining between them. The CDR3 spells CASRDDNGGIGNQPQHF. The DNA of the CDR3 is TGTGCCAGCAGAGATGACAACGGGGGGATAGGCAATCAGCCCCAGCATTTT.

The rearrangement links TRBV20-1 to TRBJ1-6; 9 nucleotides match TRBD1. The ends lost 6 bases at V and 7 bases at J; junction bases unmatched: 4. From germline, CDR1 is DFQATT and CDR2 SNEGSKA (reference sequence). This CDR3 spans 13 amino acids. CDR3 protein: CSARTGVNSPLHF. The DNA for the CDR3 is TGCAGTGCGAGGACAGGGGTAAATTCACCCCTCCACTTT.

This clonotype was observed a handful of times. The chain links TRBV5-1 to TRBJ2-3; D is unclear. The CDR3 extends over 14 amino acids. The germline gives CDR1 SGHRS, CDR2 YFSETQ. The ends were cut back, 0 bases at V and 1 base at J, with 6 bases in the middle. Here the CDR3 reads CASSLEVGTDTQYF. As DNA, the CDR3 is TGCGCCAGCAGCTTGGAGGTAGGCACAGATACGCAGTATTTT.

The sample holds a few counts of this clonotype. Since no conserved phenylalanine or tryptophan closes the CDR3, a read error is the likely cause. The chain uses TRBV12-3 or TRBV12-4 and TRBJ2-3; no clear D. This CDR3 region has 11 residues. V was clipped by 6 bases and J by 2 bases, with 3 bases between them. The CDR3 DNA sequence: TGTGCCAGCAGCCTCACAGATACGCAGTATCTT. This sequence encodes CASSLTDTQYL.

Concerning this clonotype itself: The junction differs from germline at one of its ends, possibly a read error. This chain links TRBV6-5 with TRBJ2-3, with 7 bases that match TRBD1. Germline V gene sequence: CDR1 MNHEY, CDR2 SVGAGI. The CDR3 is 16 residues long. This chain's CDR3 is CARSWTQGMGTDTQYF. The CDR3 DNA reads TGTGCCCGCAGTTGGACACAGGGGATGGGCACAGATACGCAGTATTTT.

The gene calls are TRBV5-1 and TRBJ2-5; 10 bases agree with TRBD2. Germline V gene sequence: CDR1 SGHRS, CDR2 YFSETQ. The CDR3 runs to 17 residues. Unmatched junction bases numbered 11, after V lost 3 bases and J lost 3 bases. CDR3 sequence (DNA): TGCGCCAGCAGCTCGAGGGCTAGCGGGAGTGGGGAAGAGACCCAGTACTTC. Its protein product is CASSSRASGSGEETQYF.

This clonotype was observed a few times. This chain joins TRBV29-1 and TRBJ2-3; possible D gene TRBD1, 5 bases. Germline assignment: CDR1 SQVTM and CDR2 ANQGSEA. This CDR3 is 14 amino acids long. V was shortened by 4 bases and J by 0 bases, with 11 bases between the two germline ends. In DNA, the CDR3 is TGCAGCGTTGCCTACAGGAGTAGCACAGATACGCAGTATTTT. Translating gives CSVAYRSSTDTQYF.

The chain links TRBV20-1 to TRBJ1-5; TRBD1 matches at 7 bases. J gave up 0 bases and V 5 bases, and 7 bases lay outside the gene matches. Germline V gene sequence: CDR1 DFQATT, CDR2 SNEGSKA (reference sequence). The CDR3 is made up of 15 amino acids. Here the CDR3 DNA reads TGCAGTGCTTTAGGACAGGCGGGTAGCAATCAGCCCCAGCATTTT. It yields the protein CSALGQAGSNQPQHF.

The genes are TRBV7-8 and TRBJ1-6; unclear D gene. V gave up 2 bases and J gave up 0 bases, with 5 bases separating them. Germline V gives CDR1 SGHVS, CDR2 FQNEAQ. This CDR3 is built from 15 residues. As DNA, the CDR3 is TGTGCCAGCAGCTTAAGTACCTCCTATAATTCACCCCTCCACTTT. It translates to CASSLSTSYNSPLHF.